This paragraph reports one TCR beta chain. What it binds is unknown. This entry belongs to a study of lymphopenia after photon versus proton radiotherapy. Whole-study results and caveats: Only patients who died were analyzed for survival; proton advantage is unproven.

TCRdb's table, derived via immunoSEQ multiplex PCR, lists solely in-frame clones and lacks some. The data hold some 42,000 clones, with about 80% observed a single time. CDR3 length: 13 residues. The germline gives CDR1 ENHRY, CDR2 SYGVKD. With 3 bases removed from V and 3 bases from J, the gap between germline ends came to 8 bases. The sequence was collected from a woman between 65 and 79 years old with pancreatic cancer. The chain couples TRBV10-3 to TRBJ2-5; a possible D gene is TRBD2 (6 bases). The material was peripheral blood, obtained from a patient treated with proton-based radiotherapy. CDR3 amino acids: CAISDSGEETQYF. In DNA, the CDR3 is TGTGCCATCAGTGACTCGGGGGAAGAGACCCAGTACTTC.